Listed here is a single T cell receptor beta chain. The antigen is unknown. The iRepertoire nested amplicon-rescue multiplex PCR amplified TCR alpha and beta CDR3s from RNA. Using its own MiXCR run on the multiplex PCR reads, TCRdb lists one record per CDR3 protein. There are roughly 350,000 distinct CDR3 sequences in the sample; 41% occur only once, and 12% lies in the top ten. The data were obtained in a study of glioma-infiltrating T cells. In the study overall: Presurgical dexamethasone in glioma patients lasted six or fewer days. About a million peripheral T cells were targeted at roughly 4.5- to 11-fold coverage. Overall study findings and caveats: Shared blood CDR3 signature motifs marked patients with low tissue-blood divergence. Tissue-blood divergence was below expectation in non-neoplastic patients, above in gliomas.

The TCR was taken from a human donor with low-grade glioma or glioblastoma, undergoing nonglioma brain surgery, or in good health (not recorded which). The source material was glioma tissue, nonneoplastic brain tissue, or PBMCs (not recorded which).

The CDR3 loop is CASSVQGYEQYF. The CDR3 DNA sequence: TGTGCCAGCAGTGTACAGGGTTACGAGCAGTACTTC. The chain joins TRBV12-3 or TRBV12-4 to TRBJ2-7; D is possibly TRBD1 (6 bases). V lost 5 bases, J lost 4 bases, and 9 bases lay in between. This CDR3 comprises 12 residues.